Listed here are 21 T cell receptor beta chains from one sample, sequenced in a study of cytomegalovirus exposure and HLA in healthy donors. Here immunoSEQ multiplex PCR was the method, and the copy in TCRdb shows in-frame clones only, minus some. The top ten clones hold 1.4% of a sample with approximately 140,000 clones, roughly 81% of them seen once. Material: PBMCs. All receptors derive from a woman aged 25 to 39 in good health and CMV-seronegative.

The chain is built from TRBV5-1 and TRBJ2-1, with 8 nucleotides matching TRBD2. This CDR3 is 15 amino acids long. CDR1 is SGHRS and CDR2 is YFSETQ in the germline V gene. Unmatched junction bases numbered 4, after V lost 2 bases and J lost 3 bases. CDR3 sequence: CASSFSGTVYNEQFF. The CDR3 DNA follows: TGCGCCAGCAGCTTTAGCGGGACGGTCTACAATGAGCAGTTCTTC.

In DNA, the CDR3 is TGTGCCAGCAGCGTTGGGCAGGGGCTCACTGAAGCTTTCTTT. It codes for CASSVGQGLTEAFF. This chain links TRBV6-1 with TRBJ1-1; a possible D gene is TRBD1 (6 bases). Between the trimmed V and J ends, which lost 6 bases and 4 bases, there was a span of 15 bases. The CDR3 is made up of 14 amino acids. In germline, CDR1 is MNHNS, CDR2 SASEGT.

The table lists this clone with a few counts. The chain uses TRBV6-4 and TRBJ2-7, with D perhaps TRBD1 (6 bases). Trimming removed 0 bases from V and 6 bases from J, with 18 bases in between. CDR3 length: 16 amino acids. Germline V gene data show CDR1 as MRHNA and CDR2 as SNTAGT. The CDR3 spells CASSDSPGAALSEQYF. The CDR3 DNA is TGTGCCAGCAGTGACTCCCCAGGGGCTGCCCTTTCCGAGCAGTACTTC.

For the CDR3, the DNA is TGTGCCAGCTCCGTGGAGGGTAGTGGCTACACCTTC. It is translated as CASSVEGSGYTF. The chain has TRBV2 and TRBJ1-2, with D unclear. V was clipped by 8 bases and J by 7 bases, with 14 bases between them. From germline, CDR1 is SNHLY and CDR2 FYNNEI. This CDR3 spans 12 amino acids.

The genes are TRBV5-1 and TRBJ1-2, with a possible D match to TRBD1 (5 bases). Trimming removed 3 bases at V and 6 bases at J, with 18 bases between. The CDR3 loop spans 15 amino acids. CDR1 SGHRS and CDR2 YFSETQ come from the germline V gene. The CDR3: CASSSNPGTKDGYTF. CDR3 nucleotide sequence: TGCGCCAGCAGCTCGAATCCCGGGACTAAAGATGGCTACACCTTC.

The J gene is TRBJ1-5, the V gene TRBV4-2; 9 positions match TRBD1. There are 14 residues in the CDR3. J was trimmed by 6 bases and V by 11 bases; bases with no gene match: 11. Germline V gene lookup returns CDR1 LGHNA and CDR2 YNFKEQ. The CDR3 coding sequence is TGTGCCCCCAGGAGACAGGGGGGCGGTCAGCCCCAGCATTTT. Its translation: CAPRRQGGGQPQHF.

This sequence joins TRBV4-2 and TRBJ2-4; D ambiguous. The CDR3 consists of 13 residues. Germline V gene sequence: CDR1 LGHNA, CDR2 YNFKEQ. The V end lost 8 bases, the J end lost 1 base, and 9 bases lay between the germline ends. The DNA of the CDR3 is TGTGCCAGCGGCCGTCGGGCCAAAAACATTCAGTACTTC. As protein: CASGRRAKNIQYF.

This clone was recorded once. This chain joins TRBV10-3 and TRBJ1-5, with 7 bases matching TRBD1. Germline V gene lookup returns CDR1 ENHRY and CDR2 SYGVKD. The CDR3 consists of 13 residues. V shed 8 bases, J shed 4 bases, and the junction held 5 bases outside the gene matches. CDR3 in DNA: TGTGCCATCGGGTTACAGGGGAATCAGCCCCAGCATTTT. It yields the protein CAIGLQGNQPQHF.

This clone was detected only once. The CDR3 DNA sequence: TGCGCCAGCAGCCCCCTCGACAGGGGATTCCAAGAGACCCAGTACTTC. This sequence encodes CASSPLDRGFQETQYF. V gene TRBV5-1 combines with J gene TRBJ2-5; 8 positions match TRBD1. Germline assignment: CDR1 SGHRS and CDR2 YFSETQ. CDR3 size: 16 residues. V lost 4 bases, J lost 1 base, and 9 bases stayed unmatched.

The rearrangement uses TRBV6-5 and TRBJ1-1, with D maybe TRBD1 (5 bases). V was shortened by 4 bases and J by 5 bases, with 11 bases between the two germline ends. CDR1 and CDR2 (germline): MNHEY, SVGAGI. The CDR3 has 13 residues. The CDR3 protein is CASSSPGGTEAFF. In nucleotides, the CDR3 is TGTGCCAGCAGTTCCCCCGGGGGAACTGAAGCTTTCTTT.

This chain joins TRBV9 and TRBJ2-5, with 9 bases lining up with TRBD2. This CDR3 contains 15 residues. Germline CDR1 and CDR2: SGDLS and YYNGEE. V was clipped by 4 bases and J by 0 bases; unmatched bases: 4. In DNA form, the CDR3 reads TGTGCCAGCAGCTCAAGCGGGGGGCACCAAGAGACCCAGTACTTC. Residues: CASSSSGGHQETQYF.

For the CDR3, the DNA is TGCGCCAGCAGCTTGGGACAGCAATTCAATGAAAAACTGTTTTTT. This gives the protein CASSLGQQFNEKLFF. The rearrangement uses TRBV5-1 and TRBJ1-4; D may be TRBD1 (5 bases). The CDR3 spans 15 residues. The V end was cut by 0 bases, the J end by 5 bases, with 11 bases between. Germline CDR1 SGHRS, CDR2 YFSETQ. The whole variable domain, remainder taken from reference TRBV5-1 and TRBJ1-4, is KAGVTQTPRYLIKTRGQQVTLSCSPISGHRSVSWYQQTPGQGLQFLFEYFSETQRNKGNFPGRFSGRQFSNSRSEMNVSTLELGDSALYLCASSLGQQFNEKLFFGSGTQLSVL.

This clone was recorded only once. The rearrangement links TRBV5-5 to TRBJ1-4; no definite D call. Germline CDR1 and CDR2: SGHKS and YYEKEE (reference sequence). Trimming took off 4 bases at V and 7 bases at J, with 17 bases between the two ends. This CDR3 region has 15 residues. As DNA, the CDR3 is TGTGCCAGCAGCGGAACCACTCCCCGGGGTGAAAAACTGTTTTTT. It specifies CASSGTTPRGEKLFF.

The gene calls are TRBV11-2 and TRBJ2-7; possibly TRBD1 for D (5 bases). The CDR3 extends over 16 amino acids. Germline V lookup: CDR1 SGHAT, CDR2 FQNNGV. V was pared by 5 bases and J by 4 bases, with 21 bases between. CDR3 coding DNA: TGTGCCAGCAGCATTCCCCCAGGGTCCCTAGGGTACGAGCAGTACTTC. Its translation: CASSIPPGSLGYEQYF.

This clone was found once. The rearrangement links TRBV11-2 to TRBJ2-1; no definite D call. The CDR3 has 14 residues. The V gene's germline CDR1 is SGHAT and CDR2 FQNNGV. Between the trimmed V and J ends, which lost 3 bases and 1 base, there was a span of 7 bases. CDR3 DNA: TGTGCCAGCAGCTTTACCCAGTCCTACAATGAGCAGTTCTTC. This encodes CASSFTQSYNEQFF.

The rearrangement uses TRBV27 and TRBJ2-3; 9 bases fit TRBD2. This CDR3 spans 16 amino acids. J was trimmed by 6 bases and V by 2 bases; bases with no gene match: 9. Looked up from germline, CDR1 is MNHEY and CDR2 is SMNVEV (reference sequence). The CDR3 DNA reads TGTGCCAGCAGTTTACTAGCGGGGTCCGTAGGCGATACGCAGTATTTT. The encoded protein is CASSLLAGSVGDTQYF.

The rearrangement uses TRBV7-2 and TRBJ1-6, with TRBD1 as a possible D gene (5 bases). CDR3 size: 14 residues. Germline loops: CDR1 SGHTA, CDR2 FQGNSA. Trimming cost V 6 bases and J 7 bases, with 13 bases left between them. CDR3 sequence (DNA): TGTGCCAGCAGTCTAAGTGGGGGGAATTCACCCCTCCACTTT. Translating gives CASSLSGGNSPLHF.

The rearrangement joins TRBV19 to TRBJ1-6; no firm D call. Trimming stripped 1 base from V and 0 bases from J, with 13 bases between. Germline V gene sequence: CDR1 LNHDA, CDR2 SQIVND (reference sequence). This CDR3 has 18 residues. The CDR3 here is CASSIGKSASSYNSPLHF. The CDR3 DNA sequence: TGTGCCAGTAGTATAGGCAAGTCTGCGAGCTCCTATAATTCACCCCTCCACTTT.

V and J are TRBV9 and TRBJ1-1; D may be TRBD1 (6 bases). This CDR3 has 15 residues. V was clipped by 0 bases and J by 5 bases, with 14 bases between them. Germline V gene lookup returns CDR1 SGDLS and CDR2 YYNGEE. CDR3 sequence (DNA): TGTGCCAGCAGCGTAGAAGGGTCAGGGGAAACTGAAGCTTTCTTT. Translated: CASSVEGSGETEAFF.

This rearrangement joins TRBV2 to TRBJ1-2, with a tentative D call TRBD1 (6 bases). CDR1 is SNHLY, CDR2 FYNNEI, per germline. V lost 6 bases to trimming and J lost 4 bases, with 18 bases between them. This CDR3 is built from 15 residues. The CDR3 coding sequence is TGTGCCAGCAGGGAGAACAGGGATTATGCCTATGGCTACACCTTC. Encoded protein: CASRENRDYAYGYTF.

CDR3 coding DNA: TGTGCCAGCAGGGGGTATGGGCGGGGGGGTTGGGAGCAGTACTTC. It yields the protein CASRGYGRGGWEQYF. The chain recombines TRBV28 with TRBJ2-7; 9 nucleotides match TRBD2. CDR3 size: 15 residues. Germline V gene lookup returns CDR1 MDHEN and CDR2 SYDVKM. V was pared by 6 bases and J by 7 bases, with 13 bases of the junction left unmatched.